This is a list of T cell receptor beta chains from one sample in a study of blood T cell repertoires in COVID-19. Profiled with immunoSEQ multiplex PCR; TCRdb holds only in-frame clones, not every one. The data contain some 180,000 clones, approximately 89% of them singletons. The sequencing input was peripheral blood. The receptors originated from a woman aged 55 to 70 with acute or convalescent COVID-19. Each CDR3 is given with its conserved first and last residue. The D gene is left open where the match is weak. Expanded clones get a size class; other rows say once, few or many, or leave the size out.

>TRBV10-1|TRBJ2-3|TRBD2|.
TGCGCCAGCAGTGAGGGCGGGAGGGTTACGCAGTATTTT
CASSEGGRVTQYF
>TRBV30|TRBJ1-1|TRBD1|few
TGTGCCTGGAGTCCAACAGGGGACACTGAAGCTTTCTTT
CAWSPTGDTEAFF
>TRBV28|TRBJ1-2|.|.
TGTGCCAGCACCCAGGGCCTCCGGGGCTACACCTTC
CASTQGLRGYTF
>TRBV3-1/TRBV3-2|TRBJ2-2|TRBD1|once
TGTGCCAGCAGACAACAGGGGGCGGGCGGGGAGCTGTTTTTT
CASRQQGAGGELFF
>TRBV5-1|TRBJ1-2|TRBD1|.
TGCGCCAGCAGTCGGGATGGGACAGGTTTGGATGGCTACACCTTC
CASSRDGTGLDGYTF
>TRBV4-1|TRBJ2-1|.|.
TGCGCCAGCAGCCAAGATGAAGGGACTCGATACAATGAGCAGTTCTTC
CASSQDEGTRYNEQFF
>TRBV4-1|TRBJ2-1|TRBD2|.
TGCGCCAGCAGCCAAGCTGGGCTAGCGGGTAAGCAGTTCTTC
CASSQAGLAGKQFF
>TRBV6-2/TRBV6-3|TRBJ2-1|TRBD2|once
TGTGCCAGCAGTTACGGGACTAGCGGGAGGCAGAGCTCCTACAATGAGCAGTTCTTC
CASSYGTSGRQSSYNEQFF
>TRBV6-5|TRBJ2-1|TRBD2|few
TGTGCCAGCAGTACGGGGAGGGGCTACAATGAGCAGTTCTTC
CASSTGRGYNEQFF
>TRBV20-1|TRBJ1-3|TRBD1|.
TGCAGTGCTAGTGAAGGGACAGCGAGCTCTGGAAACACCATATATTTT
CSASEGTASSGNTIYF
>TRBV5-5|TRBJ2-3|.|.
TGTGCCAGCAGCTTGGCTCTATCCTTCACAGATACGCAGTATTTT
CASSLALSFTDTQYF
>TRBV18|TRBJ2-7|TRBD1|.
TGTGCCAGCTCACCCCAGGGACAGGGGGGGTTCTACGAGCAGTACTTC
CASSPQGQGGFYEQYF
>TRBV19|TRBJ2-1|.|.
TGTGCCAGTAGTATTCCGGGGTCGTCGGGTGAGCAGTTCTTC
CASSIPGSSGEQFF
>TRBV7-9|TRBJ2-1|.|few
TGTGCCAGCAGCCTAGGCCGGGACAACCACAATGAGCAGTTCTTC
CASSLGRDNHNEQFF
>TRBV12-5|TRBJ1-5|TRBD1|.
TGTGCTAGTGGTTTGGTAGGCTCGGGGGGACAGGGTTCGTTTGGAGTCCAGCCCCAGCATTTT
CASGLVGSGGQGSFGVQPQHF
>TRBV19|TRBJ1-6|TRBD1|.
TGTGCCAGTAGTAGACAGGGTATTGGCTATAATTCACCCCTCCACTTT
CASSRQGIGYNSPLHF
>TRBV5-1|TRBJ1-4|.|.
TGCGCCAGCAGCTTGGGGGGGCAGAATGAAAAACTGTTTTTT
CASSLGGQNEKLFF
>TRBV18|TRBJ2-2|.|.
TGTGCCAGCTCACCACCGGTGTCAGGGCGGGGTTCCGGGGAGCTGTTTTTT
CASSPPVSGRGSGELFF
>TRBV19|TRBJ1-1|.|.
TGTGCCAGTTTTCCCCGCGGTAATGTACAGGTGGGAAGCACTGAAGCTTTCTTT
CASFPRGNVQVGSTEAFF
>TRBV6-5|TRBJ1-2|TRBD1|few
TGTGCCAGCAGACGGGAACAGGGGGACTATGGCTACACCTTC
CASRREQGDYGYTF